The TCR beta chain under discussion was sequenced for a study of early stage breast cancer tumors. In the study overall: Each sample averaged approximately 9.8-fold read coverage.

This clone was observed a handful of times. The antigen is undetermined. Germline V gene lookup returns CDR1 LNHDA and CDR2 SQIVND (reference sequence). J was trimmed by 0 bases and V by 4 bases; bases with no gene match: 4. This CDR3 is 15 amino acids long. Broader study findings: Enriched TCRB sequences shared across patients were mostly commonly generated sequences.

Blood replicates held 0.5 ug DNA, tumor or normal breast roughly 1.5 ug, two each. Clones were sequenced by immunoSEQ multiplex PCR, and TCRdb holds only the in-frame ones, with some missing. This sample has 11,000 to 15,000 clones; approximately 81% occur once, and the top ten carry roughly 7.2%. Enough DNA from normal breast tissue often took about 100-320 mg. The receptor was isolated from a person aged 45 to 59 with breast cancer. Sequenced sample: normal breast tissue next to the tumor. V usage is TRBV19 and J usage is TRBJ1-1; TRBD1 matches at 8 bases. The CDR3 reads CASSTLDRVNTEAFF. In DNA, the CDR3 is TGTGCCAGTAGTACCTTGGACAGGGTGAACACTGAAGCTTTCTTT.